These T cell receptor beta chains were read from a single sample in a study of blood T cell repertoires in COVID-19. Produced via immunoSEQ multiplex PCR; TCRdb's table is partial and in-frame only. The sample holds about 280,000 clones, about 90% seen once. The sequenced material came from peripheral blood. These receptors were collected from a woman aged 25 to 39 who had recovered from COVID-19. Each CDR3 is given with its conserved first and last residue. Fields, in order: V gene, J gene, clone size, CDR3 length, D gene, CDR3 protein, CDR3 DNA. D genes are given only for firm matches. Where a row states a size, it is once, few, many or the class of an expanded clone; other rows omit it.

v_gene: TRBV16
j_gene: TRBJ1-1
abundance: once
len: 15
d_gene: .
CDR3aa: CASSPPGLLNTEAFF
CDR3nt: TGTGCCAGCAGCCCCCCGGGACTTTTGAACACTGAAGCTTTCTTT

v_gene: TRBV11-2
j_gene: TRBJ2-7
abundance: .
len: 15
d_gene: .
CDR3aa: CASSLVGDSPYEQYF
CDR3nt: TGTGCCAGCAGCTTAGTTGGAGACTCCCCCTACGAGCAGTACTTC

v_gene: TRBV7-2
j_gene: TRBJ2-1
abundance: .
len: 19
d_gene: .
CDR3aa: CASSLFPGGSTSSYNEQFF
CDR3nt: TGTGCCAGCAGCTTATTTCCGGGGGGCTCTACGAGCTCCTACAATGAGCAGTTCTTC

v_gene: TRBV6-5
j_gene: TRBJ2-7
abundance: .
len: 12
d_gene: .
CDR3aa: CASNVGPYEQYF
CDR3nt: TGTGCCAGCAATGTCGGTCCCTACGAGCAGTACTTC

v_gene: TRBV6-5
j_gene: TRBJ2-1
abundance: few
len: 14
d_gene: TRBD1
CDR3aa: CASRVGTEIDEQFF
CDR3nt: TGTGCCAGCAGGGTAGGGACAGAGATCGATGAGCAGTTCTTC

v_gene: TRBV4-1
j_gene: TRBJ2-3
abundance: .
len: 15
d_gene: .
CDR3aa: CASSQEFSPRDTQYF
CDR3nt: TGCGCCAGCAGCCAAGAATTTTCACCCCGGGATACGCAGTATTTT

v_gene: TRBV19
j_gene: TRBJ1-3
abundance: many
len: 14
d_gene: TRBD1
CDR3aa: CASTPRGPGNTIYF
CDR3nt: TGTGCCAGTACCCCCAGGGGGCCTGGAAACACCATATATTTT

v_gene: TRBV6-5
j_gene: TRBJ1-3
abundance: few
len: 14
d_gene: .
CDR3aa: CASMVRGGGNTIYF
CDR3nt: TGTGCCAGCATGGTCAGAGGGGGTGGAAACACCATATATTTT

v_gene: TRBV19
j_gene: TRBJ1-1
abundance: .
len: 12
d_gene: .
CDR3aa: CASRQGGTEAFF
CDR3nt: TGTGCCAGTAGACAGGGCGGCACTGAAGCTTTCTTT

v_gene: TRBV4-1
j_gene: TRBJ1-5
abundance: .
len: 13
d_gene: .
CDR3aa: CASSQGPYQPQHF
CDR3nt: TGCGCCAGCAGCCAGGGGCCTTATCAGCCCCAGCATTTT

v_gene: TRBV27
j_gene: TRBJ1-4
abundance: .
len: 15
d_gene: TRBD1
CDR3aa: CASSLQTGANEKLFF
CDR3nt: TGTGCCAGCAGTTTACAGACAGGGGCTAATGAAAAACTGTTTTTT

v_gene: TRBV24-1
j_gene: TRBJ2-1
abundance: .
len: 18
d_gene: TRBD1
CDR3aa: CATSDSTSWTGSESEQFF
CDR3nt: TGTGCCACCAGTGATTCTACTTCATGGACAGGGTCAGAGAGTGAGCAGTTCTTC

v_gene: TRBV5-4
j_gene: TRBJ1-1
abundance: .
len: 13
d_gene: .
CDR3aa: CASSPENSIEAFF
CDR3nt: TGTGCCAGCAGCCCGGAAAACAGTATTGAAGCTTTCTTT

v_gene: TRBV5-4
j_gene: TRBJ2-5
abundance: .
len: 14
d_gene: TRBD1
CDR3aa: CASSSNRGRETQYF
CDR3nt: TGTGCCAGCAGCTCCAACAGGGGGCGGGAGACCCAGTACTTC

v_gene: TRBV6-6
j_gene: TRBJ2-1
abundance: .
len: 16
d_gene: TRBD2
CDR3aa: CASTLQLAGGGDEQFF
CDR3nt: TGTGCCAGCACCCTACAGCTAGCGGGGGGGGGTGATGAGCAGTTCTTC

v_gene: TRBV3-1/TRBV3-2
j_gene: TRBJ2-5
abundance: few
len: 16
d_gene: .
CDR3aa: CASSQRVSLVQETQYF
CDR3nt: TGTGCCAGCAGCCAGAGGGTCTCGTTAGTACAAGAGACCCAGTACTTC

v_gene: TRBV27
j_gene: TRBJ1-6
abundance: .
len: 16
d_gene: .
CDR3aa: CASSLSGQGRNSPLHF
CDR3nt: TGTGCCAGCAGTTTATCGGGGCAGGGTCGAAATTCACCCCTCCACTTT

v_gene: TRBV4-3
j_gene: TRBJ1-5
abundance: .
len: 14
d_gene: .
CDR3aa: CASSPQGSNQPQHF
CDR3nt: TGCGCCAGCAGCCCACAGGGTAGCAATCAGCCCCAGCATTTT

v_gene: TRBV6-5
j_gene: TRBJ2-3
abundance: many
len: 14
d_gene: TRBD2
CDR3aa: CASTSGTHTDTQYF
CDR3nt: TGTGCCAGCACTAGCGGAACCCACACAGATACGCAGTATTTT

v_gene: TRBV5-4
j_gene: TRBJ2-1
abundance: .
len: 15
d_gene: TRBD1
CDR3aa: CASSPGTGLYNEQFF
CDR3nt: TGTGCCAGCAGCCCCGGGACAGGGCTGTACAATGAGCAGTTCTTC

v_gene: TRBV20-1
j_gene: TRBJ2-7
abundance: .
len: 11
d_gene: .
CDR3aa: CSAREGDEQYF
CDR3nt: TGCAGTGCTAGAGAAGGGGACGAGCAGTACTTC

v_gene: TRBV5-6
j_gene: TRBJ2-5
abundance: .
len: 16
d_gene: TRBD1
CDR3aa: CASSWRKTGGGETQYF
CDR3nt: TGTGCCAGCAGCTGGCGTAAGACAGGGGGCGGGGAGACCCAGTACTTC

v_gene: TRBV5-1
j_gene: TRBJ2-5
abundance: .
len: 15
d_gene: .
CDR3aa: CASSLRGLNQETQYF
CDR3nt: TGCGCCAGCAGCTTGAGGGGCTTAAACCAAGAGACCCAGTACTTC

v_gene: TRBV2
j_gene: TRBJ2-1
abundance: once
len: 12
d_gene: .
CDR3aa: CASSGRGNEQFF
CDR3nt: TGTGCCAGCAGTGGGCGGGGCAATGAGCAGTTCTTC

v_gene: TRBV28
j_gene: TRBJ1-5
abundance: few
len: 11
d_gene: .
CDR3aa: CASSSPRPQHF
CDR3nt: TGTGCCAGCAGTTCCCCCAGGCCCCAGCATTTT

v_gene: TRBV7-9
j_gene: TRBJ1-1
abundance: .
len: 15
d_gene: TRBD1
CDR3aa: CASSLQGGMGTEAFF
CDR3nt: TGTGCCAGCAGCTTACAGGGGGGCATGGGCACTGAAGCTTTCTTT

v_gene: TRBV4-3
j_gene: TRBJ2-5
abundance: .
len: 13
d_gene: .
CDR3aa: CASSRGVSETQYF
CDR3nt: TGCGCCAGCAGCCGGGGGGTTAGCGAGACCCAGTACTTC

v_gene: TRBV6-4
j_gene: TRBJ2-3
abundance: .
len: 15
d_gene: TRBD2
CDR3aa: CASSAGLAGTDTQYF
CDR3nt: TGTGCCAGCAGCGCCGGACTAGCGGGCACAGATACGCAGTATTTT

v_gene: TRBV18
j_gene: TRBJ1-2
abundance: .
len: 14
d_gene: TRBD1
CDR3aa: CASSPTDRVEGYTF
CDR3nt: TGTGCCAGCTCACCTACAGACAGGGTAGAGGGCTACACCTTC

v_gene: TRBV30
j_gene: TRBJ1-1
abundance: .
len: 13
d_gene: TRBD1
CDR3aa: CAWDRTGGTEAFF
CDR3nt: TGTGCCTGGGACCGGACAGGGGGCACTGAAGCTTTCTTT

v_gene: TRBV7-9
j_gene: TRBJ2-5
abundance: .
len: 17
d_gene: TRBD2
CDR3aa: CASSLGLAGVPQETQYF
CDR3nt: TGTGCCAGCAGCCTCGGACTAGCGGGGGTTCCCCAAGAGACCCAGTACTTC

v_gene: TRBV30
j_gene: TRBJ1-1
abundance: .
len: 13
d_gene: .
CDR3aa: CAWSGGKRAEAFF
CDR3nt: TGTGCCTGGAGTGGAGGGAAGCGGGCTGAAGCTTTCTTT

v_gene: TRBV5-1
j_gene: TRBJ1-1
abundance: few
len: 15
d_gene: TRBD1
CDR3aa: CASSAPQGANTEAFF
CDR3nt: TGCGCCAGCAGCGCGCCACAGGGGGCCAACACTGAAGCTTTCTTT

v_gene: TRBV4-3
j_gene: TRBJ1-5
abundance: .
len: 15
d_gene: .
CDR3aa: CASSQMAGVGLPQHF
CDR3nt: TGCGCCAGCAGCCAAATGGCGGGGGTGGGCTTGCCCCAGCATTTT

v_gene: TRBV2
j_gene: TRBJ2-7
abundance: .
len: 12
d_gene: .
CDR3aa: CASSELFYEQYF
CDR3nt: TGTGCCAGCAGTGAACTATTCTACGAGCAGTACTTC

v_gene: TRBV5-1
j_gene: TRBJ1-4
abundance: .
len: 14
d_gene: .
CDR3aa: CASSLDNPDEKLFF
CDR3nt: TGCGCCAGCAGCCTGGACAACCCCGATGAAAAACTGTTTTTT

v_gene: TRBV6-1
j_gene: TRBJ2-1
abundance: .
len: 17
d_gene: TRBD2
CDR3aa: CASSGLWTSGGANEQFF
CDR3nt: TGTGCCAGCAGTGGCCTTTGGACTAGCGGGGGGGCAAATGAGCAGTTCTTC

v_gene: TRBV18
j_gene: TRBJ2-3
abundance: .
len: 15
d_gene: .
CDR3aa: CASSDQGVGTDTQYF
CDR3nt: TGTGCCAGCTCAGACCAGGGTGTTGGCACAGATACGCAGTATTTT

v_gene: TRBV5-1
j_gene: TRBJ2-7
abundance: once
len: 15
d_gene: TRBD2
CDR3aa: CASSSLLAGGGEQYF
CDR3nt: TGCGCCAGCAGCTCCCTACTAGCGGGAGGGGGAGAGCAGTACTTC